Each of the 5 T cell receptor beta chains below was sequenced from the same sample in a study of blood T cell repertoires in COVID-19. Some clones are missing from TCRdb's copy, which holds only in-frame ones; the method was immunoSEQ multiplex PCR. This sample has 190,000 or so clones, with around 94% found just once. The sequenced material came from peripheral blood. The receptors here all came from a man younger than 40 with COVID-19, enrolled during active disease.

V and J are TRBV12-3 or TRBV12-4 and TRBJ1-2; tentatively, D is TRBD1 (6 bases). CDR3 length: 12 amino acids. Trimming pared 5 bases from V and 8 bases from J, leaving 12 bases between. This CDR3 is CASSQGLGGYTF. Written as DNA, the CDR3 is TGTGCCAGCAGTCAGGGGCTAGGGGGCTACACCTTC.

This sequence joins TRBV7-2 and TRBJ1-6; tentative D call: TRBD1 (6 bases). The CDR3 has 15 amino acids. The V end was cut by 0 bases, the J end by 7 bases, with 10 bases between. The germline CDR1 and CDR2 sequences are SGHTA and FQGNSA. CDR3: CASSLAPGDNSPLHF. For the CDR3, the DNA is TGTGCCAGCAGCTTAGCCCCAGGGGACAATTCACCCCTCCACTTT. The full variable domain, with the rest looked up from reference TRBV7-2 and TRBJ1-6, is GAGVSQSPSNKVTEKGKDVELRCDPISGHTALYWYRQSLGQGLEFLIYFQGNSAPDKSGLPSDRFSAERTGGSVSTLTIQRTQQEDSAVYLCASSLAPGDNSPLHFGNGTRLTVT.

The genes are TRBV2 and TRBJ1-6; a weak D match, TRBD1 (5 bases). The CDR3 sequence is 15 residues long. Germline assignment: CDR1 SNHLY and CDR2 FYNNEI. V gave up 2 bases and J gave up 9 bases, with 14 bases separating them. The CDR3 coding sequence is TGTGCCAGCAGTGAAAGGCAGGGTATCATTTCACCCCTCCACTTT. Protein sequence: CASSERQGIISPLHF. The whole variable domain, filled in from reference TRBV2 and TRBJ1-6, reads EPEVTQTPSHQVTQMGQEVILRCVPISNHLYFYWYRQILGQKVEFLVSFYNNEISEKSEIFDDQFSVERPDGSNFTLKIRSTKLEDSAMYFCASSERQGIISPLHFGNGTRLTVT.

The V call is TRBV6-4, the J call TRBJ1-1; weak D call: TRBD1 (5 bases). Trimming left V 2 bases short and J 4 bases short, with 14 bases between. The CDR3 is made up of 15 amino acids. CDR1 and CDR2 (germline): MRHNA, SNTAGT. Here the CDR3 reads CASSDVVGGGTEAFF. CDR3 bases: TGTGCCAGCAGTGACGTAGTTGGGGGAGGCACTGAAGCTTTCTTT.

J is TRBJ1-1 and V is TRBV19; a possible D gene is TRBD1 (6 bases). V was shortened by 6 bases and J by 4 bases, with 18 bases between the two germline ends. The V gene's germline CDR1 is LNHDA and CDR2 SQIVND (reference sequence). The CDR3 runs to 15 residues. CDR3 sequence reads: CASRDSGVGGTEAFF. Written as DNA, the CDR3 is TGTGCCAGTAGAGATTCAGGGGTTGGTGGCACTGAAGCTTTCTTT.